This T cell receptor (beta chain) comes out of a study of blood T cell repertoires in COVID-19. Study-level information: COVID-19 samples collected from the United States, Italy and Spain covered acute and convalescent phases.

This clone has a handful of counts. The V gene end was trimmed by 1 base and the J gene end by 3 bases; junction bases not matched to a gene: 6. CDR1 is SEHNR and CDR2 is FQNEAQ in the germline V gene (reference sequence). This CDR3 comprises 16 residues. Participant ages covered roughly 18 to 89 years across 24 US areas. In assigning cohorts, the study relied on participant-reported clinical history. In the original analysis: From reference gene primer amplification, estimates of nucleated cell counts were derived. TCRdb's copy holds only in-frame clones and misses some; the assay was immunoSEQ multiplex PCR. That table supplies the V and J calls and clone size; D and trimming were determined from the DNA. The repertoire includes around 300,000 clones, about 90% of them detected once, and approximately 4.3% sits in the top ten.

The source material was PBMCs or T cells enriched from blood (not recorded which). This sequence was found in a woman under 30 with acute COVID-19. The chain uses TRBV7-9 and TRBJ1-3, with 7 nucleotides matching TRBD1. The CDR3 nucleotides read TGTGCCAGCAGCTTAGGACAGGGTCTAAGTGGAAACACCATATATTTT. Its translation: CASSLGQGLSGNTIYF.